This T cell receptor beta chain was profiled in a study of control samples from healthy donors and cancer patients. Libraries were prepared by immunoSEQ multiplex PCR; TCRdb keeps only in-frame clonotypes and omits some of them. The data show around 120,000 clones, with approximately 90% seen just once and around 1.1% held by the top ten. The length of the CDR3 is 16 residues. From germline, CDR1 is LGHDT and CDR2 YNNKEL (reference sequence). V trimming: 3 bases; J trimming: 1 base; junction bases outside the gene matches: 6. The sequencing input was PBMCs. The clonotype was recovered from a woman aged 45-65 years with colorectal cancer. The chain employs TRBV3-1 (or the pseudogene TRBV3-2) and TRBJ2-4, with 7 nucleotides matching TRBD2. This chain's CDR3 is CASSHWRGGAKNIQYF. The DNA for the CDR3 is TGTGCCAGCAGCCACTGGCGGGGAGGGGCCAAAAACATTCAGTACTTC.